This paragraph covers one TCR beta chain sequence. Germline values: CDR1 MGHRA, CDR2 YSYEKL. The CDR3 has 17 residues. Trimming took 5 bases from V and 2 from J; bases not matched to a gene: 14. A quantity of roughly 0.5 to 1 ug RNA underwent reverse transcription using random hexamers. A multiplex approach, immunoSEQ multiplex PCR, amplified TCR beta CDR3 across 54 Vbeta and 13 Jbeta. MiXCR, run by TCRdb on the immunoSEQ multiplex PCR reads, gives a single entry per CDR3 protein. Of approximately 94,000 distinct CDR3 sequences in the sample, roughly 96% are singletons; the top ten hold 0.3%. TEMRA cells were FACS-enriched, unlike CD8+ and CD4+ T cells, which were negatively isolated. This entry belongs to a study of CD8 T cells in Susac syndrome. Whole-study context: Active disease was present in about 6 of the sequenced Susac syndrome patients, whereas fewer than ten of them were in remission. When blood was collected, patients with Susac syndrome were therapy-naive, were taking corticosteroids, or were receiving intravenous immunoglobulin alone.

This clonotype was sampled from a human donor with Susac syndrome. The rearrangement uses TRBV4-1 and TRBJ1-2; 7 bases agree with TRBD1. Sequencing was carried out using CD8+ T cells from PBMCs. As DNA, the CDR3 is TGCGCCAGCAGCGCAAGCTTCGGACAGGCGGCCAACTATGGCTACACCTTC. As protein: CASSASFGQAANYGYTF.